This passage covers 2 T cell receptor beta chains from one sample sequenced in a study of kidney transplant recipient with SARS-CoV-2 infection. TCRdb recomputed calls from the reads with MiXCR, one row per CDR3 protein. The sample holds approximately 250,000 distinct CDR3 sequences, around 26% seen once. Material: a blood sample, obtained at baseline and on approximately day 120 from a kidney transplant recipient. Source of these receptors: a young adult male patient who had COVID-19 and was a kidney transplant recipient. Among the T cells, some may be from the graft donor.

This clonotype has ten or more counts. The V gene is TRBV19, the J gene TRBJ2-3; D is ambiguous. Trimming left V 4 bases short and J 5 bases short, with 4 bases between. Germline CDR1 LNHDA, CDR2 SQIVND (reference sequence). The CDR3 is 11 amino acids. The CDR3, as DNA: TGTGCCAGTAGTAGTGGAGATACGCAGTATTTT. It translates to CASSSGDTQYF.

In its sample, this clonotype was seen many times. The chain joins TRBV6-1 to TRBJ1-2; 7 bases match TRBD1. V lost 1 base, J lost 1 base, and 6 bases stayed unmatched. The CDR3 is 16 amino acids. CDR1 MNHNS and CDR2 SASEGT come from the germline V gene. The CDR3 coding sequence is TGTGCCAGCAGTGAAGGGCAGGGGGTCGGTAACTATGGCTACACCTTC. Translated, it gives CASSEGQGVGNYGYTF.